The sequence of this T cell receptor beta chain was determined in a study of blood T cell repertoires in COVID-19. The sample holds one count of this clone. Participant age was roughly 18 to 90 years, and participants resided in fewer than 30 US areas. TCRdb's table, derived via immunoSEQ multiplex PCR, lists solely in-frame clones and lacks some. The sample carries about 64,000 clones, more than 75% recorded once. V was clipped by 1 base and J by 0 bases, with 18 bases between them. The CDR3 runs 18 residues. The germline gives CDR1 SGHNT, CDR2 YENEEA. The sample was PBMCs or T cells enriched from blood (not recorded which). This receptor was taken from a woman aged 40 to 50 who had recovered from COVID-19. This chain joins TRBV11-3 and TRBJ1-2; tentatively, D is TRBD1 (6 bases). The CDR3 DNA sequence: TGTGCCAGCAGCTTAGCCGTTGCCAGGGGACGGGCTAACTATGGCTACACCTTC. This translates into CASSLAVARGRANYGYTF.